These 30 T cell receptor beta chains share one sample of origin, sequenced in a study of cytomegalovirus exposure and HLA in healthy donors. 60 Vbeta and 13 Jbeta primers were used in PCR. Produced via immunoSEQ multiplex PCR; TCRdb's table is partial and in-frame only. The data show roughly 97,000 clones, with around 80% seen just once and roughly 1.9% held by the top ten. The sequenced sample consisted of PBMCs. These receptors originate from a woman aged 40 to 49 in good health and CMV-seronegative.

The V call is TRBV27, the J call TRBJ2-7; TRBD2 matches 10 bases. Germline CDR1 and CDR2: MNHEY and SMNVEV (reference sequence). J lost 3 bases, V lost 2 bases, and 4 bases had no gene match. CDR3 size: 15 residues. CDR3 DNA: TGTGCCAGCAGTTTAGCTAGCGGGAGCCTCTACGAGCAGTACTTC. Translation gives CASSLASGSLYEQYF.

CDR3 nucleotides: TGTGCCAGCAGCACGATTGGACAGGGTCCGGGGAATGAGCAGTTCTTC. Translation gives CASSTIGQGPGNEQFF. The chain links TRBV6-6 to TRBJ2-1; 8 bases match TRBD1. The germline gives CDR1 MNHNY, CDR2 SVGAGI (reference sequence). Trimming at V came to 6 bases and at J to 7 bases, leaving 14 bases not matched to a gene. The CDR3 extends over 16 amino acids.

J is TRBJ2-1 and V is TRBV28; TRBD1 is a possible D gene (6 bases). Trimming took off 5 bases at V and 5 bases at J, with 13 bases between the two ends. Germline V gene sequence: CDR1 MDHEN, CDR2 SYDVKM. CDR3 size: 14 residues. The CDR3 here is CASSPGDTDNEQFF. DNA of the CDR3: TGTGCCAGCAGTCCCGGGGACACCGACAATGAGCAGTTCTTC.

V and J are TRBV7-3 and TRBJ2-7; 8 positions match TRBD1. V gave up 3 bases and J gave up 7 bases; unmatched junction bases: 11. Germline V CDR1 and CDR2: SGHTA, FQGTGA. The CDR3 is made up of 15 amino acids. The CDR3 sequence is CASSLVGQGVDEQYF. In DNA form, the CDR3 reads TGTGCCAGCAGCTTGGTAGGACAGGGTGTGGATGAGCAGTACTTC.

The V call is TRBV27, the J call TRBJ2-7; D remains ambiguous. The germline V gene has CDR1 MNHEY and CDR2 SMNVEV (reference sequence). The CDR3 is made up of 12 amino acids. V lost 8 bases, J lost 6 bases, and 14 bases lay in between. CDR3 loop: CASATDDGEQYF. For the CDR3, the DNA is TGTGCCAGCGCAACTGATGATGGCGAGCAGTACTTC.

The chain carries TRBV7-2 and TRBJ2-3; weak D call: TRBD2 (6 bases). Germline V gene lookup returns CDR1 SGHTA and CDR2 FQGNSA. V lost 0 bases and J lost 8, with 15 bases in between. The CDR3 has 15 amino acids. The DNA for the CDR3 is TGTGCCAGCAGCTTAGCGGGACTCACAGATGGTACGCAGTATTTT. Residues: CASSLAGLTDGTQYF.

This clone was counted a few times. The chain carries TRBV7-2 and TRBJ2-3; 14 bases are a match to TRBD2. This CDR3 region has 16 residues. The V and J ends lost 5 bases and 5 bases, in that order; junction bases with no gene match: 6. Germline V CDR1 and CDR2: SGHTA, FQGNSA. The CDR3 DNA follows: TGTGCCAGCAGCCCCTCGACTAGCGGGAGGGTAGATACGCAGTATTTT. This translates into CASSPSTSGRVDTQYF.

This chain connects TRBV19 to TRBJ2-1; no reliable D call. CDR1 is LNHDA and CDR2 is SQIVND in the germline V gene (reference sequence). CDR3 length equals 13 residues. V was clipped by 6 bases and J by 5 bases, with 11 bases between them. As DNA, the CDR3 is TGTGCCAGTAGCCGTCCCCCCCACAATGAGCAGTTCTTC. This gives the protein CASSRPPHNEQFF.

This chain connects TRBV4-3 to TRBJ2-7; TRBD1 matches at 7 bases. V dropped 1 base and J dropped 1; count of bases not matched to a gene: 4. The germline gives CDR1 LGHNA, CDR2 YSLEER. This CDR3 spans 15 amino acids. CDR3 sequence: CASSQAWDRSYEQYF. The CDR3 DNA reads TGCGCCAGCAGCCAAGCCTGGGACAGATCCTACGAGCAGTACTTC.

The CDR3 loop is CASSLRWNGGELFF. The CDR3 bases are TGTGCCAGCAGTTTGAGGTGGAATGGCGGGGAGCTGTTTTTT. This rearrangement joins TRBV27 to TRBJ2-2; D unclear. V was clipped by 3 bases and J by 7 bases, with 12 bases between them. CDR1 and CDR2 (germline): MNHEY, SMNVEV (reference sequence). The CDR3 is made up of 14 amino acids.

This chain links TRBV7-9 with TRBJ2-1, with TRBD1 matching over 8 bases. The CDR3 is 12 residues long. Per the germline V gene, CDR1 is SEHNR and CDR2 is FQNEAQ (reference sequence). With 5 bases clipped from V and 6 bases from J, the junction kept 0 bases outside the gene matches. DNA for the CDR3: TGTGCCAGCAGCACAGGGGGCAATGAGCAGTTCTTC. Protein: CASSTGGNEQFF. Variable domain in full (rest from reference TRBV7-9 and TRBJ2-1): DTGVSQNPRHKITKRGQNVTFRCDPISEHNRLYWYRQTLGQGPEFLTYFQNEAQLEKSRLLSDRFSAERPKGSFSTLEIQRTEQGDSAMYLCASSTGGNEQFFGPGTRLTVL.

This rearrangement joins TRBV28 to TRBJ2-7, with 8 bases aligning to TRBD1. Trimming took 4 bases from V and 0 from J; bases not matched to a gene: 8. Germline V CDR1 and CDR2: MDHEN, SYDVKM. The CDR3 length is 16 residues. The CDR3 DNA reads as TGTGCCAGCAGTTCCCCTGGACAGGGCCACTCCTACGAGCAGTACTTC. This translates into CASSSPGQGHSYEQYF. Together with reference TRBV28 and TRBJ2-7, the CDR3 gives the full variable domain: DVKVTQSSRYLVKRTGEKVFLECVQDMDHENMFWYRQDPGLGLRLIYFSYDVKMKEKGDIPEGYSVSREKKERFSLILESASTNQTSMYLCASSSPGQGHSYEQYFGPGTRLTVT.

This clone has only one observation. This rearrangement joins TRBV7-3 to TRBJ2-2; D possibly corresponds to TRBD2 (6 bases). The length of the CDR3 is 19 residues. The germline gives CDR1 SGHTA, CDR2 FQGTGA. V lost 5 bases and J 3 bases, leaving 25 bases between the germline ends. CDR3 sequence (DNA): TGTGCCAGCAGCCCTCTCCCCGGGAGCTCAGCCGGCCACACCGGGGAGCTGTTTTTT. It is translated as CASSPLPGSSAGHTGELFF.

The rearrangement links TRBV28 to TRBJ2-5; TRBD1 matches 9 bases. V was clipped by 5 bases and J by 4 bases; unmatched bases: 14. Germline CDR1 MDHEN, CDR2 SYDVKM. The CDR3 runs to 17 residues. The CDR3 DNA sequence: TGTGCCAGCAGTCCTATCTTGACAGGGGGGTCCCGAGAGACCCAGTACTTC. Protein: CASSPILTGGSRETQYF.

This clone was seen more than once but under ten times. The chain uses TRBV15 and TRBJ1-2; D is unresolved. V was shortened by 0 bases and J by 4 bases, with 12 bases between the two germline ends. The CDR3 is 15 amino acids. The germline V gene encodes CDR1 LNHNV and CDR2 YYDKDF (reference sequence). CDR3 in amino acids: CATSREDGVTYGYTF. In DNA, the CDR3 is TGTGCCACCAGCAGAGAAGACGGAGTCACCTATGGCTACACCTTC.

This rearrangement joins TRBV28 to TRBJ1-5, with no clear D. With 5 bases removed from V and 11 bases from J, the gap between germline ends came to 16 bases. This CDR3 comprises 13 residues. Germline CDR1 and CDR2: MDHEN and SYDVKM. The CDR3 DNA reads TGTGCCAGCAGTCCTCAGGTTCGCGGGGCCCAGCATTTT. Protein product: CASSPQVRGAQHF.

This clone occurred a few times. For the CDR3, the DNA is TGTGCCAGCAGCTTCGGGACAGGGTATGAAAAACTGTTTTTT. Its protein is CASSFGTGYEKLFF. This sequence joins TRBV7-2 and TRBJ1-4, with 9 bases that match TRBD1. Trimming took 3 bases from V and 6 from J; bases not matched to a gene: 2. The CDR3 covers 14 residues. Germline values: CDR1 SGHTA, CDR2 FQGNSA.

Concerning this clone itself: The junction does not match germline at one end; this may be a read error. V is TRBV7-9 and J is TRBJ2-2; perhaps TRBD1 as D (5 bases). Germline V gives CDR1 SEHNR, CDR2 FQNEAQ (reference sequence). This CDR3 is 18 amino acids long. CDR3 DNA: TGTTCCAGCAGCTTATACCCGCCCCAGGGCAAGGGCACCGGGGAGCTGTTTTTT. Its translation: CSSSLYPPQGKGTGELFF. Full variable domain (outside the CDR3, taken from reference TRBV7-9 and TRBJ2-2): DTGVSQNPRHKITKRGQNVTFRCDPISEHNRLYWYRQTLGQGPEFLTYFQNEAQLEKSRLLSDRFSAERPKGSFSTLEIQRTEQGDSAMYLCSSSLYPPQGKGTGELFFGEGSRLTVL.

The sample holds a few counts of this clone. This chain joins TRBV6-5 and TRBJ2-7; 9 positions agree with TRBD2. Germline CDR1 is MNHEY and CDR2 is SVGAGI. The CDR3 has 14 amino acids. J was trimmed by 4 bases and V by 2 bases; bases with no gene match: 3. The CDR3 protein is CASSYASGIYEQYF. The CDR3 DNA follows: TGTGCCAGCAGTTACGCTAGCGGGATATACGAGCAGTACTTC.

The rearrangement uses TRBV13 and TRBJ1-5; 9 nucleotides align to TRBD1. J gave up 7 bases and V 6 bases, and 7 bases lay outside the gene matches. The CDR3 runs to 14 residues. Germline assignment: CDR1 PRHDT and CDR2 FYEKMQ (reference sequence). This chain's CDR3 is CASSRRQGGQPQHF. The DNA for the CDR3 is TGTGCCAGCAGTCGCCGACAGGGGGGGCAGCCCCAGCATTTT.

The sample holds a few counts of this clone. V is TRBV25-1 and J is TRBJ2-3, with 15 positions matching TRBD2. CDR1 MGHDK and CDR2 SYGVNS come from the germline V gene. This CDR3 is 15 amino acids long. V was pared by 8 bases and J by 6 bases, with 6 bases of the junction left unmatched. For the CDR3, the DNA is TGTGCCAGCGCGGGACTAGCGGGGGGTCCCGATACGCAGTATTTT. Amino acid sequence: CASAGLAGGPDTQYF. Supplemented by reference TRBV25-1 and TRBJ2-3, the full variable domain reads EADIYQTPRYLVIGTGKKITLECSQTMGHDKMYWYQQDPGMELHLIHYSYGVNSTEKGDLSSESTVSRIRTEHFPLTLESARPSHTSQYLCASAGLAGGPDTQYFGPGTRLTVL.

The rearrangement joins TRBV6-1 to TRBJ2-1, with 9 bases matching TRBD2. There are 16 residues in the CDR3. V shed 3 bases and J 8 bases; nucleotides not matched to a gene: 11. Germline V gene sequence: CDR1 MNHNS, CDR2 SASEGT. CDR3 protein: CASSETGLAYGYEQFF. CDR3 sequence (DNA): TGTGCCAGCAGTGAGACGGGACTAGCTTACGGATATGAGCAGTTCTTC.

The chain carries TRBV6-5 and TRBJ2-7; TRBD2 matches at 11 bases. The CDR3 runs to 15 residues. The V segment lost 6 bases and the J segment 5 bases; nucleotides outside the gene matches: 9. The germline CDR1 and CDR2 sequences are MNHEY and SVGAGI. CDR3 sequence (DNA): TGTGCCAGCAGCGCTTCACTAGCGGGAGTGAACGAGCAGTACTTC. It encodes CASSASLAGVNEQYF.

This rearrangement joins TRBV7-8 to TRBJ1-2; D is unresolved. CDR1 and CDR2 from the germline V gene are SGHVS and FQNEAQ. V was pared by 5 bases and J by 3 bases, with 16 bases between. The CDR3 spans 15 residues. CDR3 loop: CASSQSGRRYYGYTF. DNA for the CDR3: TGTGCCAGCAGCCAAAGTGGGAGGCGATACTATGGCTACACCTTC. The whole variable domain, filled in from reference TRBV7-8 and TRBJ1-2, reads GAGVSQSPRYKVAKRGQDVALRCDPISGHVSLFWYQQALGQGPEFLTYFQNEAQLDKSGLPSDRFFAERPEGSVSTLKIQRTQQEDSAVYLCASSQSGRRYYGYTFGSGTRLTVV.

This chain connects TRBV5-4 to TRBJ1-4; D is unclear. Germline V gene data show CDR1 as SGHNT and CDR2 as YYREEE (reference sequence). The CDR3 runs to 13 residues. Deletions cut 5 bases from V and 1 base from J, with 6 bases between. The CDR3 is CASRGQTNEKLFF. CDR3 DNA: TGTGCCAGCAGGGGCCAAACTAATGAAAAACTGTTTTTT.

The rearrangement joins TRBV29-1 to TRBJ1-1, with no clear D. V shed 3 bases and J shed 5 bases, with 10 bases lying between them. The CDR3 runs to 12 residues. Germline lookup yields CDR1 SQVTM and CDR2 ANQGSEA. The CDR3: CSVDVPRTEAFF. The CDR3 DNA follows: TGCAGCGTTGACGTACCGAGGACTGAAGCTTTCTTT.

This clone turned up a few times. The rearrangement uses TRBV18 and TRBJ2-2; 9 bases line up with TRBD1. Germline V lookup: CDR1 KGHSH, CDR2 LQKENI. The J segment lost 5 bases and the V segment lost 1 base, leaving 2 bases of the junction unmatched. CDR3 length equals 15 residues. As DNA, the CDR3 is TGTGCCAGCTCACCACGGACAGGGGCGACCGGGGAGCTGTTTTTT. This gives the protein CASSPRTGATGELFF.

The chain employs TRBV29-1 and TRBJ1-2; D is perhaps TRBD1 (5 bases). Germline assignment: CDR1 SQVTM and CDR2 ANQGSEA. V lost 1 base to trimming and J lost 4 bases, with 13 bases between them. The CDR3 consists of 14 residues. CDR3 in amino acids: CSVEGQWIPYGYTF. CDR3 nucleotide sequence: TGCAGCGTTGAAGGACAGTGGATCCCCTATGGCTACACCTTC.

CDR3 sequence reads: CASSPRGLSNEKLFF. CDR3 nucleotide sequence: TGTGCCAGCTCACCACGAGGTCTCTCGAATGAAAAACTGTTTTTT. J is TRBJ1-4 and V is TRBV18; no reliable D call. Trimming cost V 1 base and J 5 bases, with 11 bases left between them. Germline CDR1 is KGHSH and CDR2 is LQKENI. The CDR3 spans 15 residues. The full variable domain, in which reference TRBV18 and TRBJ1-4 provide the parts outside the CDR3, is NAGVMQNPRHLVRRRGQEARLRCSPMKGHSHVYWYRQLPEEGLKFMVYLQKENIIDESGMPKERFSAEFPKEGPSILRIQQVVRGDSAAYFCASSPRGLSNEKLFFGSGTQLSVL.

Only one count was recorded for this clone. This chain links TRBV7-2 with TRBJ2-7, with 10 bases matching TRBD2. The length of the CDR3 is 14 residues. The germline CDR1 and CDR2 sequences are SGHTA and FQGNSA. J was trimmed by 3 bases and V by 5 bases; bases with no gene match: 4. CDR3 in amino acids: CASSPLAGVYEQYF. CDR3 nucleotide sequence: TGTGCCAGCAGCCCTCTAGCGGGAGTCTACGAGCAGTACTTC.